This T cell receptor beta chain was sequenced in a study of cytomegalovirus exposure and HLA in healthy donors. The CDR3 totals 13 residues. Germline V CDR1 and CDR2: SEHNR, FQNEAQ (reference sequence). The V gene lost 4 bases and the J gene lost 8 bases, with 14 bases spanning the gap. Turning to this clone: What it binds is unknown.

Study-wide results and limits: A few CMV-associated chains proved CMV antigen-specific in vitro. According to a later analysis, most TCR beta chains associated with CMV appeared HLA-restricted. In a later analysis, compared with equally common non-associated chains, HLA-associated beta chains were more expanded. Later analysis associated a missense DCLRE1C variant with TCR beta V- and J-gene trimming.

Primers for the PCR totalled 60 Vbeta and 13 Jbeta. Sequencing was performed with immunoSEQ multiplex PCR; in TCRdb, only in-frame clones are kept and a portion is missing. Counted here are around 74,000 clones, approximately 80% occurring once; the ten biggest clones make up around 3.7%. V gene TRBV7-9 combines with J gene TRBJ1-2; no firm D call. This clonotype was obtained from a man aged 40-55 years in good health and CMV-seronegative. Sequenced input: PBMCs. The CDR3 nucleotides read TGTGCCAGCAGCTCTACTGGACTTTGGGGCTACACCTTC. It codes for CASSSTGLWGYTF.